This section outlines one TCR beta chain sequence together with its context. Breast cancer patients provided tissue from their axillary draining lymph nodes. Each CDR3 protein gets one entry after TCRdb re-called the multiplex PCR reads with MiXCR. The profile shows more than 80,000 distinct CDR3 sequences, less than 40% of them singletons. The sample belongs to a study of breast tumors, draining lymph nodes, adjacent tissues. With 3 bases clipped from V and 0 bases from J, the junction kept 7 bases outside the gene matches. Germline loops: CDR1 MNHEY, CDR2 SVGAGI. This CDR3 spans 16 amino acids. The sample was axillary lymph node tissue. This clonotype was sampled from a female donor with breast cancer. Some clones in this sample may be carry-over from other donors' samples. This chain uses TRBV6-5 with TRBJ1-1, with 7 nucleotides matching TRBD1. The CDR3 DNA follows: TGTGCCAGCAGTTATTGGAGGGGGCCCATGAACACTGAAGCTTTCTTT. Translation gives CASSYWRGPMNTEAFF.